This T cell receptor beta chain was identified in a study of shared clonotypes between healthy human individuals. Sequenced by immunoSEQ multiplex PCR; TCRdb stores in-frame clones only, minus some. The data contain 1.5 million to 2.5 million clones, less than 95% of them seen just once; the ten biggest clones take up less than 1.5%. Naive CD8 cells lacked CD45RO, underwent positive selection for CCR7 and left out terminally differentiated effector memory CD45RA+ cells. V shed 8 bases and J shed 4 bases, with 17 bases lying between them. Germline CDR1 and CDR2: PRHDT and FYEKMQ (reference sequence). This CDR3 is built from 15 residues.

The sequencing input was naive CD8+ T cells sorted from blood. The TCR was taken from a man younger than 30 in good health. The chain combines TRBV13 with TRBJ2-2; D is undetermined. CDR3 DNA sequence: TGTGCCAGCGCTGACGGAGCTGCGCGCACCGGGGAGCTGTTTTTT. Its translation: CASADGAARTGELFF. The full variable domain, completed using reference TRBV13 and TRBJ2-2, is AAGVIQSPRHLIKEKRETATLKCYPIPRHDTVYWYQQGPGQDPQFLISFYEKMQSDKGSIPDRFSAQQFSDYHSELNMSSLELGDSALYFCASADGAARTGELFFGEGSRLTVL.